This T cell receptor (beta chain) was observed in a study of immune evolution from preneoplasia to lung adenocarcinoma. The CDR3 is 11 amino acids. CDR1 MRHNA and CDR2 SNTAGT come from the germline V gene. V was cut by 6 bases and J by 9 bases, with 9 bases left in between. Patients had resection in Japan or China between the mid-2010s and the late 2010s. Histologic diagnosis was independently verified by two lung pathologists. Some clones are missing from TCRdb's copy, which holds only in-frame ones; the method was immunoSEQ multiplex PCR. This table holds some 730 clones, approximately 43% found once.

The sequenced sample was FFPE normal lung tissue adjacent to the tumor. The rearrangement joins TRBV6-4 to TRBJ1-5; D not resolved. The TCR sequence derives from a person in their fifties with lung adenocarcinoma. The CDR3, as DNA: TGTGCCAGCAGGGGATCTCGGCCCCAGCATTTT. This codes for CASRGSRPQHF.